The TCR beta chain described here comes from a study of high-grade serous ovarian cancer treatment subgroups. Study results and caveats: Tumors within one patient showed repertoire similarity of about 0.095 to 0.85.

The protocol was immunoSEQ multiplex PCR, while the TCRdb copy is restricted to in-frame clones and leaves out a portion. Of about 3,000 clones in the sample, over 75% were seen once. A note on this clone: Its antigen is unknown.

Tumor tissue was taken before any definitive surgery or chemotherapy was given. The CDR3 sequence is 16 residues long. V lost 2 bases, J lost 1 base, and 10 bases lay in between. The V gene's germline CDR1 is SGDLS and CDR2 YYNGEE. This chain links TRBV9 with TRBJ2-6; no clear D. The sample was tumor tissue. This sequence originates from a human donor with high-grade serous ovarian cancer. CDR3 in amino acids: CASSVWASSGANVLTF. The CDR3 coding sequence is TGTGCCAGCAGCGTTTGGGCGTCTTCTGGGGCCAACGTCCTGACTTTC.